The 28 T cell receptor beta chains below come from one sample, sequenced in a study of CD8 T cells in ankylosing spondylitis. One entry per CDR3 protein results from TCRdb running MiXCR on the 5' RACE reads. The sample has 150,000 to 200,000 distinct CDR3 sequences; 11% are singletons. Sequencing was performed on blood, either unsorted or a sorted T cell fraction (not recorded which). These receptors all come from a male donor with ankylosing spondylitis or in good health (not recorded which).

This clonotype was observed at least ten times. This sequence joins TRBV12-3 or TRBV12-4 and TRBJ1-1, with D perhaps TRBD1 (6 bases). This CDR3 region has 15 residues. Trimming pared 3 bases from V and 1 base from J, leaving 12 bases between. CDR3 nucleotides: TGTGCCAGCAGTTTCCGCGGAGGGGGGAACACTGAAGCTTTCTTT. This gives the protein CASSFRGGGNTEAFF.

About this clonotype: This may arise from a read error, as a much more abundant clone is one base away. V and J are TRBV5-6 and TRBJ2-7, with 8 bases lining up with TRBD1. The CDR3 spans 15 residues. CDR1 SGHDT and CDR2 YYEEEE come from the germline V gene. DNA of the CDR3: TGTGCCAGCGGCTTGAGACAGGGGCCCTCCTACGAGCAGTACTTC. It is translated as CASGLRQGPSYEQYF.

This clonotype was counted at least ten times. The CDR3 sequence is CASSSELLGELFF. CDR3 in DNA: TGTGCCAGCAGTTCCGAACTACTCGGGGAGCTGTTTTTT. The rearrangement links TRBV12-3 or TRBV12-4 to TRBJ2-2; unclear D gene. CDR3 length equals 13 residues. Trimming shortened V by 4 bases and J by 7 bases, and 10 bases separated the two germline ends.

This clonotype was picked up many times. J is TRBJ2-5 and V is TRBV20-1, with 11 bases identical to TRBD2. Germline V CDR1 and CDR2: DFQATT, SNEGSKA (reference sequence). The CDR3 consists of 15 residues. V trimming: 2 bases; J trimming: 5 bases; junction bases outside the gene matches: 7. The CDR3 loop reads CSARSTSGRSETQYF. In nucleotides, the CDR3 is TGCAGTGCTAGATCCACTAGCGGGAGATCGGAGACCCAGTACTTC.

This clonotype came up many times. This chain links TRBV5-5 with TRBJ2-1; TRBD2 aligns across 11 bases. The CDR3 has 18 residues. J lost 4 bases, V lost 0 bases, and 9 bases had no gene match. Looked up from germline, CDR1 is SGHKS and CDR2 is YYEKEE (reference sequence). The CDR3 DNA is TGTGCCAGCAGCTTGGTGGCTAGCGGGAGGACTACATACAATGAGCAGTTCTTC. Residues: CASSLVASGRTTYNEQFF.

The chain recombines TRBV7-2 with TRBJ2-2; the D gene is possibly TRBD1 (6 bases). CDR1 and CDR2 (germline): SGHTA, FQGNSA. Trimming removed 5 bases from V and 4 bases from J, with 17 bases in between. The CDR3 runs to 16 residues. CDR3 amino acids: CASSPQTGQPTGELFF. CDR3 DNA: TGTGCCAGCAGCCCGCAGACAGGCCAGCCCACCGGGGAGCTGTTTTTT.

With respect to this clonotype: A much larger clonotype is one base distant, so this may be a read error. The gene calls are TRBV20-1 and TRBJ2-3; D unresolved. Germline V CDR1 and CDR2: DFQATT, SNEGSKA (reference sequence). CDR3 length: 12 amino acids. The V end lost 3 bases, the J end lost 7 bases, and 11 bases lay between the germline ends. CDR3 sequence reads: CSASGHGHTQYF. The CDR3 nucleotides are TGCAGTGCTAGTGGCCATGGACATACGCAGTATTTT.

At least ten counts were recorded for this clonotype. V gene TRBV11-1 combines with J gene TRBJ2-2; TRBD1 agrees at 7 bases. The V gene's germline CDR1 is SGHAT and CDR2 FQDESV (reference sequence). The V and J ends lost 4 bases and 4 bases, in that order; junction bases with no gene match: 6. CDR3 size: 15 residues. CDR3 DNA sequence: TGTGCCAGCAGCTCCGACAGGGCTGGCACCGGGGAGCTGTTTTTT. As protein: CASSSDRAGTGELFF.

This clonotype was recorded many times. V is TRBV10-1 and J is TRBJ2-3; 11 bases align to TRBD2. Germline V gene data show CDR1 as WNHNN and CDR2 as SYGVQD (reference sequence). Germline trimming cut 1 base from V and 3 bases from J; bases unmatched to any gene: 3. This CDR3 is 16 amino acids long. The CDR3 DNA follows: TGCGCCAGCAGTGAGTTGACTAGCGGGGTTACAGATACGCAGTATTTT. Translating it yields CASSELTSGVTDTQYF.

This clonotype has just a few counts. The chain couples TRBV27 to TRBJ1-5; no reliable D call. The V gene's germline CDR1 is MNHEY and CDR2 SMNVEV (reference sequence). There are 16 residues in the CDR3. V lost 6 bases, J lost 3 bases, and 18 bases lay in between. CDR3 in DNA: TGTGCCAGCAGCCCGTTTGAGGCGCTTGTCAATCAGCCCCAGCATTTT. Translation: CASSPFEALVNQPQHF.

The sample holds many counts of this clonotype. The J gene is TRBJ2-3, the V gene TRBV5-1; 8 bases fit TRBD2. The germline V gene encodes CDR1 SGHRS and CDR2 YFSETQ. V lost 7 bases to trimming and J lost 0 bases; unmatched junction nucleotides: 4. CDR3 length: 14 residues. This CDR3 reads CASSAGVSTDTQYF. DNA for the CDR3: TGCGCCAGCTCAGCGGGAGTGAGCACAGATACGCAGTATTTT. Based on the CDR3 plus reference TRBV5-1 and TRBJ2-3, the full variable domain is KAGVTQTPRYLIKTRGQQVTLSCSPISGHRSVSWYQQTPGQGLQFLFEYFSETQRNKGNFPGRFSGRQFSNSRSEMNVSTLELGDSALYLCASSAGVSTDTQYFGPGTRLTVL.

This clonotype was recorded at least ten times. This chain links TRBV20-1 with TRBJ1-3; no definite D call. This CDR3 is built from 13 residues. CDR1 is DFQATT, CDR2 SNEGSKA, per germline (reference sequence). The ends were cut back, 1 base at V and 5 bases at J, with 9 bases in the middle. In nucleotides, the CDR3 is TGCAGTGCTAGAGCATTAGGTAGAAACACCATATATTTT. It yields the protein CSARALGRNTIYF.

Comments on this clonotype: This may come from a read error, since a much larger clone is one base off. The chain carries TRBV11-3 and TRBJ2-1; D unclear. The CDR3 contains 11 residues. Trimming shortened V by 3 bases and J by 8 bases, and 5 bases separated the two germline ends. Germline V gene data show CDR1 as SGHNT and CDR2 as YENEEA. The CDR3 DNA reads TGTGCCAGCAGCTTGTTTGATGAGCAGTTCTTC. It yields the protein CASSLFDEQFF.

The chain recombines TRBV11-3 with TRBJ1-4, with D maybe TRBD1 (6 bases). The CDR3 is 15 amino acids. The V end was cut by 4 bases, the J end by 8 bases, with 17 bases between. Germline-derived CDR1 and CDR2 are SGHNT and YENEEA. CDR3 loop: CASSSTGMGREKLFF. The CDR3 DNA reads TGTGCCAGCAGCTCAACAGGGATGGGCAGGGAAAAACTGTTTTTT. Combining the CDR3 with reference TRBV11-3 and TRBJ1-4 gives the whole variable domain EAGVVQSPRYKIIEKKQPVAFWCNPISGHNTLYWYLQNLGQGPELLIRYENEEAVDDSQLPKDRFSAERLKGVDSTLKIQPAELGDSAVYLCASSSTGMGREKLFFGSGTQLSVL.

This clonotype was seen ten or more times. The chain employs TRBV4-1 and TRBJ2-5; D possibly uses TRBD1 or TRBD2 (5 bases each). V lost 0 bases and J lost 7, with 12 bases in between. Germline assignment: CDR1 MGHRA and CDR2 YSYEKL. The CDR3 spans 14 residues. The CDR3 protein is CASSQEGTGRTQYF. The CDR3, as DNA: TGCGCCAGCAGCCAAGAGGGGACGGGACGGACCCAGTACTTC.

V and J are TRBV7-2 and TRBJ2-2; 7 bases are a match to TRBD2. CDR3 length: 17 amino acids. CDR1 is SGHTA and CDR2 is FQGNSA in the germline V gene. With 0 bases clipped from V and 0 bases from J, the junction kept 4 bases outside the gene matches. CDR3 coding DNA: TGTGCCAGCAGCTTAGCGCGAGCGGGGTCGAACACCGGGGAGCTGTTTTTT. Amino acids: CASSLARAGSNTGELFF.

This chain connects TRBV11-3 to TRBJ2-7, with D perhaps assigned TRBD1 or TRBD2 (5 bases each). Germline values: CDR1 SGHNT, CDR2 YENEEA. V lost 7 bases and J 3 bases, leaving 19 bases between the germline ends. The CDR3 length is 15 residues. In DNA, the CDR3 is TGTGCCAGCACTCAAGAGAGAGGGGCTTACTACGAGCAGTACTTC. Amino acids: CASTQERGAYYEQYF. Full variable domain (remainder filled in from reference TRBV11-3 and TRBJ2-7): EAGVVQSPRYKIIEKKQPVAFWCNPISGHNTLYWYLQNLGQGPELLIRYENEEAVDDSQLPKDRFSAERLKGVDSTLKIQPAELGDSAVYLCASTQERGAYYEQYFGPGTRLTVT.

This clonotype was seen ten or more times. The J gene is TRBJ1-6, the V gene TRBV10-3; 9 bases agree with TRBD1. The V and J ends lost 6 bases and 14 bases, in that order; junction bases with no gene match: 8. The CDR3 sequence is 13 residues long. Germline-derived CDR1 and CDR2 are ENHRY and SYGVKD. CDR3 protein: CAIRDRGLGALHF. The CDR3 region has the DNA TGTGCCATCAGGGACAGGGGCCTCGGGGCCCTCCACTTT.

The chain links TRBV7-6 to TRBJ2-1; tentative D call: TRBD2 (5 bases). The germline V and J ends were trimmed by 0 bases and 9 bases, with 21 bases remaining between them. Germline lookup yields CDR1 SGHVS and CDR2 FNYEAQ. CDR3 size: 17 residues. CDR3 sequence: CASSLASLEGVAGEQFF. CDR3 nucleotides: TGTGCCAGCAGCTTAGCTAGTCTCGAGGGAGTGGCGGGTGAGCAGTTCTTC.

This clonotype was recorded many times. The J gene is TRBJ1-5, the V gene TRBV12-3 or TRBV12-4; TRBD1 aligns across 8 bases. V shed 3 bases and J 6 bases; nucleotides not matched to a gene: 7. The CDR3 covers 15 residues. Here the CDR3 DNA reads TGTGCCAGCAGTTTCGGACAGGGCGGCGGTCAGCCCCAGCATTTT. It codes for CASSFGQGGGQPQHF.

The V gene is TRBV6-5, the J gene TRBJ2-3; the D gene is possibly TRBD1 (5 bases). The CDR3 length is 16 residues. The V gene lost 2 bases and the J gene lost 2 bases, with 14 bases spanning the gap. Germline CDR1 MNHEY, CDR2 SVGAGI. The DNA for the CDR3 is TGTGCCAGCAGTTACACTTTTAAGGGGTTCACAGATACGCAGTATTTT. Its translation is CASSYTFKGFTDTQYF.

As DNA, the CDR3 is TGCAGTGCTAGAGAGGGGGCGGGCACCTACAATGAGCAGTTCTTC. It encodes CSAREGAGTYNEQFF. The chain uses TRBV20-1 and TRBJ2-1, with D perhaps matching TRBD1 (6 bases). CDR1 and CDR2 (germline): DFQATT, SNEGSKA (reference sequence). This CDR3 contains 15 residues. V was trimmed by 0 bases and J by 2 bases, leaving 11 bases between them.

This clonotype was seen only a few times. This chain links TRBV2 with TRBJ1-4; D is perhaps TRBD1 (6 bases). This CDR3 comprises 14 residues. Looked up from germline, CDR1 is SNHLY and CDR2 is FYNNEI. Trimming took 7 bases from V and 6 from J, leaving 15 bases between them. The CDR3 protein is CASNREQGDEKLFF. DNA of the CDR3: TGTGCCAGCAATCGTGAACAGGGCGATGAAAAACTGTTTTTT.

This clonotype was detected only a few times. CDR3 region: CASSLRTANLNTEAFF. CDR3 in DNA: TGTGCCAGCAGCTTACGAACAGCCAATCTGAACACTGAAGCTTTCTTT. The gene calls are TRBV7-8 and TRBJ1-1, with D unclear. Germline lookup yields CDR1 SGHVS and CDR2 FQNEAQ. The CDR3 runs to 16 residues. Trimming took off 2 bases at V and 0 bases at J, with 13 bases between the two ends.

J is TRBJ2-7 and V is TRBV29-1, with D unresolved. Trimming removed 7 bases from V and 3 bases from J, with 16 bases in between. Germline assignment: CDR1 SQVTM and CDR2 ANQGSEA. This CDR3 region has 13 residues. CDR3 amino acids: CSARPGPNYEQYF. CDR3 sequence (DNA): TGCAGCGCCCGACCAGGACCCAACTACGAGCAGTACTTC.

The chain employs TRBV11-2 and TRBJ2-7; D remains unclear. V was shortened by 5 bases and J by 2 bases, with 13 bases between the two germline ends. CDR3 length: 14 amino acids. CDR1 SGHAT and CDR2 FQNNGV come from the germline V gene. The CDR3 loop reads CASSPLGAAYEQYF. The CDR3 coding sequence is TGTGCCAGCAGCCCCCTCGGCGCCGCCTACGAGCAGTACTTC.

The J gene is TRBJ2-3, the V gene TRBV20-1; perhaps TRBD2 as D (6 bases). The V gene's germline CDR1 is DFQATT and CDR2 SNEGSKA (reference sequence). The CDR3 totals 13 residues. The V end lost 8 bases, the J end lost 0 bases, and 12 bases lay between the germline ends. CDR3 sequence: CSIAARSTDTQYF. CDR3 DNA sequence: TGCAGTATAGCGGCACGTAGCACAGATACGCAGTATTTT.

In the case of this clonotype: A much larger clone lies a single base off, so this may be a read error. As the CDR3 is not closed by the conserved phenylalanine or tryptophan, this likely results from a read error. V gene TRBV30 combines with J gene TRBJ1-4; TRBD1 matches at 7 bases. The CDR3 spans 14 residues. Germline V gene sequence: CDR1 GTSNPN, CDR2 SVGIG (reference sequence). Trimming removed 4 bases from V and 7 bases from J; junction bases left unmatched: 9. CDR3 in DNA: TGTGCCTGGAAGAAGGGGGCTGCTCGTGAAAAACTGTTTTAT. This translates into CAWKKGAAREKLFY.